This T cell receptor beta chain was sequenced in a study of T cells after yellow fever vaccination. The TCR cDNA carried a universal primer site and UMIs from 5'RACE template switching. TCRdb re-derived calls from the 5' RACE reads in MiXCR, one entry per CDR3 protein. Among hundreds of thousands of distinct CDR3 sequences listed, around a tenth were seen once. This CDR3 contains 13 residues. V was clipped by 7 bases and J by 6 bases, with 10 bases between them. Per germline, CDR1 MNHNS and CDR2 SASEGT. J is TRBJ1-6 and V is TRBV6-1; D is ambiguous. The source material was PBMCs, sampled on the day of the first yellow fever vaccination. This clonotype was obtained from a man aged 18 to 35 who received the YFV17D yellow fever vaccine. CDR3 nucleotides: TGTGCCAGCACAGGACGGTTTAATTCACCCCTCCACTTT. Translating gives CASTGRFNSPLHF.